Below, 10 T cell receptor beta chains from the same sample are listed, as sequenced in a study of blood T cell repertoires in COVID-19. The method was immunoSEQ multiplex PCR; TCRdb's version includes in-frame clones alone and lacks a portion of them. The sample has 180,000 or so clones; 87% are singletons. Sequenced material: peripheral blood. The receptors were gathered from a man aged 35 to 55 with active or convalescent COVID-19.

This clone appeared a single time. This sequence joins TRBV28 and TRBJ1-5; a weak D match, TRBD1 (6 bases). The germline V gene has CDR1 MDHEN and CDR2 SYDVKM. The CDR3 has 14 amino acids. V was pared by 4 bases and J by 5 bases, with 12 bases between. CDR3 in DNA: TGTGCCAGCAGTTCCGGGACACTTTATCAGCCCCAGCATTTT. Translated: CASSSGTLYQPQHF.

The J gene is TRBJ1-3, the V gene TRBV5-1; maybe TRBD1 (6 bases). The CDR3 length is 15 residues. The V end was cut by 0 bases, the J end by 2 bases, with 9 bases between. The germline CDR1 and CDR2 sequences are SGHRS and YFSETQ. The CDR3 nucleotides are TGCGCCAGCAGCTTGGCAGGGGATACTGGAAACACCATATATTTT. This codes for CASSLAGDTGNTIYF.

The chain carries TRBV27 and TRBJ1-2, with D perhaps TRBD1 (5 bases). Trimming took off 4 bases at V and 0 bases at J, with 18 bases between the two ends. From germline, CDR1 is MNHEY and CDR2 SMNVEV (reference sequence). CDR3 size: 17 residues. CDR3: CASSSLSTEMSNYGYTF. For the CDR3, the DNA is TGTGCCAGCAGTTCCCTCTCGACAGAAATGTCTAACTATGGCTACACCTTC.

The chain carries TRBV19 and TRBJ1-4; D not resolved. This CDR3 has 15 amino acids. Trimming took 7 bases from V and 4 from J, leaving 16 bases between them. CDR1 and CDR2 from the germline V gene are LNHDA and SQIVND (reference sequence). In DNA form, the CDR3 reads TGTGCCAGTAAAATAGGTTCGGGAGGTAATGAAAAACTGTTTTTT. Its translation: CASKIGSGGNEKLFF.

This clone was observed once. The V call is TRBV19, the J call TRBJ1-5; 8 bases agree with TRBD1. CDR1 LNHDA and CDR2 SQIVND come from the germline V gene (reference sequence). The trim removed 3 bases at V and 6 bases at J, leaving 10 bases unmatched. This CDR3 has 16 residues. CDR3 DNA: TGTGCCAGTAGTATTCGCTTCGGACAGGGAAGTCAGCCCCAGCATTTT. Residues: CASSIRFGQGSQPQHF.

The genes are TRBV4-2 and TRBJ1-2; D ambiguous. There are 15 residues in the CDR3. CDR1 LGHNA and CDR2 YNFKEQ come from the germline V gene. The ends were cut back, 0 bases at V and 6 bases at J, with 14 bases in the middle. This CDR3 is CASSQDRLLGDGYTF. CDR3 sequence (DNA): TGTGCCAGCAGCCAAGATAGGCTCCTCGGGGATGGCTACACCTTC.

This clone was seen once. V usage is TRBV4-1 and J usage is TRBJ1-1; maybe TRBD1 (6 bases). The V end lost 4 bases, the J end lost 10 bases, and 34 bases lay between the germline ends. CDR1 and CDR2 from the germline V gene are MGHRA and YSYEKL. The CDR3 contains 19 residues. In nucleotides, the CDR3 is TGCGCCAGCAGCCGTGCACTCGCGACTGAAGTGCGGGGGCCTAGAGTAGCTTTCTTT. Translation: CASSRALATEVRGPRVAFF.

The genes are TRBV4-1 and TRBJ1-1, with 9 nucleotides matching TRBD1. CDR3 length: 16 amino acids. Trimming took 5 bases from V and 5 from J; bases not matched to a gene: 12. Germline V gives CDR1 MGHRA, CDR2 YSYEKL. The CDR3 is CASSAPPGQGTTEAFF. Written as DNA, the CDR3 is TGCGCCAGCAGCGCCCCTCCGGGACAGGGCACGACTGAAGCTTTCTTT.

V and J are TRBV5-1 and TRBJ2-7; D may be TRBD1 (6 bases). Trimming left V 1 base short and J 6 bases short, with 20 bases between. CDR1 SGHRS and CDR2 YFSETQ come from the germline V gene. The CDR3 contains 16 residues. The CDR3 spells CASSLNRESMIVEQYF. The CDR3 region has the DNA TGCGCCAGCAGCTTGAACAGGGAGTCCATGATCGTCGAGCAGTACTTC.

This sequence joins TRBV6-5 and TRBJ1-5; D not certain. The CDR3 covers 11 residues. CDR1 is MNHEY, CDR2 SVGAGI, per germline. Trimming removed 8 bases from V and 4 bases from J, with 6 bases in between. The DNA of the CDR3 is TGTGCCAGCGCGGGAAATCAGCCCCAGCATTTT. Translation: CASAGNQPQHF.